The 6 T cell receptor beta chains given below trace back to one sample, sequenced in a study of spatial heterogeneity in lung cancer. Sample time point: sample taken at primary tumor resection. TCRdb passed the 5' RACE reads through MiXCR, listing each CDR3 protein once. This sample yields about 39,000 distinct CDR3 sequences, of which under 4% are seen a single time; 30% to 45% belongs to the top ten. Specimen: normal lung tissue next to the tumor, collected at surgery. The receptors stem from a male donor with early-stage non-small cell lung cancer.

This clonotype was seen at least ten times. The chain uses TRBV4-3 and TRBJ1-1; D not certain. Germline V gene lookup returns CDR1 LGHNA and CDR2 YSLEER. V was shortened by 1 base and J by 3 bases, with 6 bases between the two germline ends. This CDR3 is built from 13 residues. The CDR3 is CASSQGEDTEAFF. The CDR3 DNA is TGCGCCAGCAGCCAAGGAGAGGACACTGAAGCTTTCTTT.

This clonotype has at least ten counts. The chain has TRBV6-2 or TRBV6-3 and TRBJ2-5; D perhaps matches TRBD1 (6 bases). The germline V and J ends were trimmed by 4 bases and 2 bases, with 14 bases remaining between them. CDR3 size: 15 residues. CDR1 and CDR2 from the germline V gene are MNHEY and SVGEGT. CDR3 coding DNA: TGTGCCAGCAGTTTTACCAGACAGGCACAAGAGACCCAGTACTTC. This gives the protein CASSFTRQAQETQYF.

The table lists this clonotype with a few counts. CDR3 sequence (DNA): TGCAGTGCTAGAGATCCACAGAACAATCAGCCCCAGCATTTT. Protein product: CSARDPQNNQPQHF. This sequence joins TRBV20-1 and TRBJ1-5; D gene unclear. The length of the CDR3 is 14 residues. Per germline, CDR1 DFQATT and CDR2 SNEGSKA (reference sequence). V dropped 0 bases and J dropped 3 bases, with 9 bases sitting between them.

This clonotype was recorded many times. The J gene is TRBJ1-1, the V gene TRBV20-1, with unresolved D. Germline CDR1 DFQATT, CDR2 SNEGSKA (reference sequence). The CDR3 is 11 residues long. The germline V and J ends were trimmed by 4 bases and 0 bases, with 3 bases remaining between them. This chain's CDR3 is CSANMNTEAFF. The CDR3 DNA reads TGCAGTGCTAACATGAACACTGAAGCTTTCTTT.

This clonotype was detected ten times or more. The gene calls are TRBV6-1 and TRBJ1-5; D remains ambiguous. V lost 6 bases to trimming and J lost 7 bases, with 13 bases between them. The germline CDR1 and CDR2 sequences are MNHNS and SASEGT. The CDR3 covers 13 residues. In DNA, the CDR3 is TGTGCCAGCAGCACGTGGGGAGGCCAGCCCCAGCATTTT. Translated, it gives CASSTWGGQPQHF.

This clonotype was detected ten times or more. The chain links TRBV2 to TRBJ2-1, with 7 nucleotides matching TRBD1. The CDR3 contains 16 residues. J lost 10 bases, V lost 7 bases, and 19 bases had no gene match. CDR1 and CDR2 (germline): SNHLY, FYNNEI. CDR3 protein: CASMVTEQGLGEEQFF. The DNA for the CDR3 is TGTGCCAGCATGGTCACTGAACAGGGGCTGGGTGAGGAGCAGTTCTTC.